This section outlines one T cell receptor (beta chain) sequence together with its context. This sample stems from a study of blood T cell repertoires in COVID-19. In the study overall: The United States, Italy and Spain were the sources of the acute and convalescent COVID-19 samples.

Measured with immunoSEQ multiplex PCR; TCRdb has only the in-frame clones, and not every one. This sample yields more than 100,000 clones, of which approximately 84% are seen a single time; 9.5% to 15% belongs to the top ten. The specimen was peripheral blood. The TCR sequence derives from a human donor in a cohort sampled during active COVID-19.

The DNA of the CDR3 is TGTGCCAGCAGCCTTATAGCGGGGGGCGCCTACAATGAGCAGTTCTTC. Protein sequence: CASSLIAGGAYNEQFF. The gene calls are TRBV3-1 (or the pseudogene TRBV3-2) and TRBJ2-1, with 10 bases lining up with TRBD2. The CDR3 covers 16 residues. The germline gives CDR1 LGHDT, CDR2 YNNKEL (reference sequence). V shed 4 bases and J 2 bases; nucleotides not matched to a gene: 5.